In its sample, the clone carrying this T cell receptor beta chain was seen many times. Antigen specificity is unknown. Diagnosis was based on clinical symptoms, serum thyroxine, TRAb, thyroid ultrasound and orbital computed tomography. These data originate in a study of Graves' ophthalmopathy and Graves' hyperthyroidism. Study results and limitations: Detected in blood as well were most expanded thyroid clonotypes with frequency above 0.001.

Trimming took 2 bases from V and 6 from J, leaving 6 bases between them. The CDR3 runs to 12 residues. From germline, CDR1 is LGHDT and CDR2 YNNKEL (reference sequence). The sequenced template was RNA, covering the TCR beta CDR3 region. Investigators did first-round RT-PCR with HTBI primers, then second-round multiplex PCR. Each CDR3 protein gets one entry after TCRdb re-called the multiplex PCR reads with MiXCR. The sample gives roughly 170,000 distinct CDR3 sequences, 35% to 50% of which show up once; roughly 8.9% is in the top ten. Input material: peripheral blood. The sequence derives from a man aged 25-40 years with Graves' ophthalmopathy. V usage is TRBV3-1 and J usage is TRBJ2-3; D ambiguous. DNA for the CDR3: TGTGCCAGCAGCCAAAACCTGGATACGCAGTATTTT. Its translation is CASSQNLDTQYF.